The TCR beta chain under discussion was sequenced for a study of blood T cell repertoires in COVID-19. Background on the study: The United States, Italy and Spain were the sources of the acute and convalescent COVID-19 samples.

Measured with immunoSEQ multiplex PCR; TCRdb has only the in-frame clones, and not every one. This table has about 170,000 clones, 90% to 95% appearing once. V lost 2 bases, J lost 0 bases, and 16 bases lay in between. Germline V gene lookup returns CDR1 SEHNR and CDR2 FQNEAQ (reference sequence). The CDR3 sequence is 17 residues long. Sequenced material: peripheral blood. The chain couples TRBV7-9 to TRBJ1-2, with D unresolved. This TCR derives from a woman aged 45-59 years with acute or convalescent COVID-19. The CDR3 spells CASSLSGLGKANYGYTF. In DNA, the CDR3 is TGTGCCAGCAGCTTAAGCGGGTTAGGGAAAGCTAACTATGGCTACACCTTC.